The 8 T cell receptor beta chains presented below share a single source sample, sequenced in a study of T cell responses to AZD1222 COVID-19 vaccine. Using immunoSEQ multiplex PCR, the repertoire was profiled, and TCRdb retains in-frame clones only, with some absent. Of about 110,000 clones in the sample, under 95% were seen once. This specimen was peripheral blood, taken on day 0 of AZD1222 vaccination. These receptors were obtained from an adult in good health.

This sequence joins TRBV7-9 and TRBJ2-7; 8 bases map to TRBD1. Germline CDR1 SEHNR, CDR2 FQNEAQ (reference sequence). V lost 0 bases, J lost 6 bases, and 7 bases stayed unmatched. The CDR3 has 15 amino acids. Here the CDR3 reads CASSLALGQVSEQYF. The CDR3 DNA sequence: TGTGCCAGCAGCTTAGCGCTGGGACAGGTCTCCGAGCAGTACTTC.

The chain combines TRBV19 with TRBJ2-3; 9 nucleotides agree with TRBD1. CDR1 and CDR2 from the germline V gene are LNHDA and SQIVND (reference sequence). The J segment lost 1 base and the V segment lost 4 bases, leaving 3 bases of the junction unmatched. The CDR3 has 15 amino acids. CDR3 amino acids: CASSRQGVGTDTQYF. The DNA of the CDR3 is TGTGCCAGTAGTAGACAGGGGGTGGGCACAGATACGCAGTATTTT.

This clone was seen a single time. This chain joins TRBV28 and TRBJ1-2; 7 bases are a match to TRBD1. V gave up 3 bases and J gave up 8 bases; unmatched junction bases: 3. The CDR3 is 12 residues long. Looked up from germline, CDR1 is MDHEN and CDR2 is SYDVKM. The CDR3 nucleotides are TGTGCCAGCAGTTTTTACAGGGGCGGCTACACCTTC. Translating gives CASSFYRGGYTF.

The chain couples TRBV5-1 to TRBJ2-2, with TRBD1 identical over 7 bases. Trimming took 4 bases from V and 4 from J; bases not matched to a gene: 4. The CDR3 contains 14 residues. Germline V gives CDR1 SGHRS, CDR2 YFSETQ. The DNA of the CDR3 is TGCGCCAGCAGCACGACAGGGCCCACCGGGGAGCTGTTTTTT. This translates into CASSTTGPTGELFF.

The rearrangement links TRBV6-5 to TRBJ1-6; weak D call: TRBD1 (5 bases). V dropped 7 bases and J dropped 6 bases, with 13 bases sitting between them. The CDR3 loop spans 14 amino acids. The germline V gene has CDR1 MNHEY and CDR2 SVGAGI. The chain's CDR3 is CASTSTGGNSPLHF. In DNA form, the CDR3 reads TGTGCCAGCACCTCAACGGGGGGTAATTCACCCCTCCACTTT.

The rearrangement links TRBV18 to TRBJ1-1, with 10 nucleotides matching TRBD1. This CDR3 comprises 15 residues. The germline V gene has CDR1 KGHSH and CDR2 LQKENI. V was pared by 3 bases and J by 3 bases, with 4 bases of the junction left unmatched. DNA of the CDR3: TGTGCCAGCTCACCGGGACAGGGGCGGGACACTGAAGCTTTCTTT. Its translation is CASSPGQGRDTEAFF.

The rearrangement uses TRBV5-5 and TRBJ1-1, with a tentative D call TRBD1 (6 bases). Per the germline V gene, CDR1 is SGHKS and CDR2 is YYEKEE (reference sequence). Trimming removed 1 base at V and 7 bases at J, with 14 bases between. The CDR3 is made up of 14 amino acids. The CDR3 loop reads CASSLFGQSDEAFF. Here the CDR3 DNA reads TGTGCCAGCAGCTTGTTCGGACAGAGCGATGAAGCTTTCTTT.

This chain joins TRBV30 and TRBJ2-3; 8 bases line up with TRBD2. Germline CDR1 GTSNPN, CDR2 SVGIG (reference sequence). This CDR3 spans 16 amino acids. V gave up 0 bases and J gave up 4 bases; unmatched junction bases: 9. The CDR3 coding sequence is TGTGCCTGGAGTGTACGGGGGGGAGGTTCCCCAGATACGCAGTATTTT. It specifies CAWSVRGGGSPDTQYF. The full variable domain, completed using reference TRBV30 and TRBJ2-3, is SQTIHQWPATLVQPVGSPLSLECTVEGTSNPNLYWYRQAAGRGLQLLFYSVGIGQISSEVPQNLSASRPQDRQFILSSKKLLLSDSGFYLCAWSVRGGGSPDTQYFGPGTRLTVL.